The 10 T cell receptor beta chains in this list originate from one sample, sequenced in a study of neurological immune-mediated disorders (dated by TCRdb to about 2019). The library was prepared using 5' RACE. Sequencing instrument: Illumina HiSeq 2500. TCRdb reanalyzed the raw reads on its own, using fastp at Q25 for trimming and MiXCR for clone calling, and kept in-frame beta chains. Duplicate CDR3 protein sequences are folded into a single record with the most common DNA and genes. The sample yields about 79,000 distinct CDR3 sequences; roughly an eighth were counted once. Approximately 7.5% of the sample is held by the ten biggest clonotypes. Specimen: PBMCs. These receptors were collected from a woman aged 50 to 60 in good health.

This clonotype was detected many times. This chain connects TRBV5-6 to TRBJ2-7; 7 positions agree with TRBD2. CDR1 is SGHDT and CDR2 is YYEEEE in the germline V gene. This CDR3 region has 16 residues. Unmatched junction bases numbered 8, after V lost 0 bases and J lost 2 bases. The DNA of the CDR3 is TGTGCCAGCAGCTTGGGTATGTCTAGCGGAACCTACGAGCAGTACTTC. Translated: CASSLGMSSGTYEQYF.

This clonotype was picked up many times. The rearrangement joins TRBV7-2 to TRBJ2-5; 8 nucleotides align to TRBD2. The CDR3 contains 15 residues. Germline trimming cut 4 bases from V and 7 bases from J; bases unmatched to any gene: 11. Germline loops: CDR1 SGHTA, CDR2 FQGNSA. The chain's CDR3 is CASSSDGGGQVTQYF. In nucleotides, the CDR3 is TGTGCCAGCAGCTCCGACGGGGGGGGGCAGGTGACCCAGTACTTC.

This clonotype has a count of ten or more. This chain uses TRBV20-1 with TRBJ2-2; D unclear. Trimming stripped 7 bases from V and 4 bases from J, with 10 bases between. Germline V gives CDR1 DFQATT, CDR2 SNEGSKA (reference sequence). The CDR3 is 12 amino acids. CDR3: CSVASFTGELFF. CDR3 sequence (DNA): TGCAGTGTAGCTTCTTTCACCGGGGAGCTGTTTTTT.

This clonotype was detected many times. The chain employs TRBV7-9 and TRBJ1-6; D gene unclear. With 1 base removed from V and 11 bases from J, the gap between germline ends came to 6 bases. Germline V gene sequence: CDR1 SEHNR, CDR2 FQNEAQ (reference sequence). The length of the CDR3 is 12 residues. This CDR3 is CASSLEVPPLHF. The CDR3 DNA is TGTGCCAGCAGCTTAGAAGTTCCACCCCTCCACTTT.

This clonotype was counted many times. V and J are TRBV7-2 and TRBJ2-1, with a possible D match to TRBD2 (6 bases). Germline V gene data show CDR1 as SGHTA and CDR2 as FQGNSA. The CDR3 consists of 19 residues. The V end lost 8 bases, the J end lost 0 bases, and 26 bases lay between the germline ends. The CDR3: CASAVPIAEDIASYNEQFF. The CDR3 DNA reads TGTGCCAGCGCTGTCCCTATAGCGGAGGACATAGCCTCCTACAATGAGCAGTTCTTC.

This clonotype was counted at least ten times. As DNA, the CDR3 is TGTGCCAGCAGCGCAACAGGGTCAGATACGCAGTATTTT. Its protein product is CASSATGSDTQYF. The V and J genes are TRBV7-2 and TRBJ2-3, with a tentative D call TRBD1 (6 bases). This CDR3 comprises 13 residues. V was cut by 5 bases and J by 4 bases, with 10 bases left in between. Germline V CDR1 and CDR2: SGHTA, FQGNSA. The full variable domain, with the rest looked up from reference TRBV7-2 and TRBJ2-3, is GAGVSQSPSNKVTEKGKDVELRCDPISGHTALYWYRQSLGQGLEFLIYFQGNSAPDKSGLPSDRFSAERTGGSVSTLTIQRTQQEDSAVYLCASSATGSDTQYFGPGTRLTVL.

This clonotype was found many times. The chain is built from TRBV18 and TRBJ1-1; D remains ambiguous. The CDR3 is 14 amino acids. Germline loops: CDR1 KGHSH, CDR2 LQKENI. V lost 4 bases and J 0 bases, leaving 9 bases between the germline ends. The CDR3 here is CASSLQAMNTEAFF. The CDR3, as DNA: TGTGCCAGCTCACTCCAGGCGATGAACACTGAAGCTTTCTTT.

This clonotype appeared many times. J is TRBJ2-1 and V is TRBV28; D is uncertain. V lost 10 bases to trimming and J lost 6 bases, with 19 bases between them. The length of the CDR3 is 14 residues. CDR1 is MDHEN, CDR2 SYDVKM, per germline. The CDR3 DNA is TGTGCCAACTCCCCCAATGGGATGGTCAATGAGCAGTTCTTC. Protein product: CANSPNGMVNEQFF.

This clonotype has ten or more counts. CDR3: CASSLRVLAGGLNEQFF. The CDR3 coding sequence is TGTGCCAGCAGCCTCAGAGTCCTAGCGGGAGGATTGAATGAGCAGTTCTTC. V is TRBV3-1 and J is TRBJ2-1; 11 bases are a match to TRBD2. The germline V gene encodes CDR1 LGHDT and CDR2 YNNKEL (reference sequence). The CDR3 is made up of 17 amino acids. The V segment lost 4 bases and the J segment 7 bases; nucleotides outside the gene matches: 12.

This clonotype has at least ten counts. This chain links TRBV5-1 with TRBJ2-1; TRBD2 might be the D (5 bases). The CDR3 sequence is 13 residues long. Germline V gives CDR1 SGHRS, CDR2 YFSETQ. Trimming took 6 bases from V and 10 from J, leaving 17 bases between them. CDR3 nucleotide sequence: TGCGCCAGCACCATCCCGGACTCAAACGAGCAGTTCTTC. Protein product: CASTIPDSNEQFF.